This T cell receptor (beta chain) was retrieved from a study of CD8+CD57+ T cells in acquired aplastic anemia. Study-wide context: 3.2 ug was the average amount of DNA from sorted CD4+ and CD8+ cells.

The TCR beta profiling, which covered VDJ combination and CDR3 sequence, was carried out using genomic DNA as the template. Using its own MiXCR run on the reads, TCRdb lists one record per CDR3 protein. The data contain 150,000 to 200,000 distinct CDR3 sequences, roughly 64% of them singletons. With respect to this clonotype: The antigen remains unidentified.

CDR3 length equals 15 residues. J lost 7 bases, V lost 10 bases, and 12 bases had no gene match. Findings and caveats of the study: Patients and controls had in common 25 to 35 CD8+ CDR3 sequences. Researchers reported that CD8+ Simpson's diversity was not significantly different in patients versus controls.

The clonotype comes from a human donor with severe aplastic anemia or a healthy control (not recorded which). The rearrangement uses TRBV12-3 or TRBV12-4 and TRBJ2-1, with 11 bases aligning to TRBD2. What was sequenced was sorted CD4+, CD8+, or CD8+CD57+ T cells (not recorded which) from PBMCs. In DNA, the CDR3 is TGTGCCACCGCGAAGAGGGGACTAGCGGTTAATGAGCAGTTCTTC. Translation: CATAKRGLAVNEQFF.